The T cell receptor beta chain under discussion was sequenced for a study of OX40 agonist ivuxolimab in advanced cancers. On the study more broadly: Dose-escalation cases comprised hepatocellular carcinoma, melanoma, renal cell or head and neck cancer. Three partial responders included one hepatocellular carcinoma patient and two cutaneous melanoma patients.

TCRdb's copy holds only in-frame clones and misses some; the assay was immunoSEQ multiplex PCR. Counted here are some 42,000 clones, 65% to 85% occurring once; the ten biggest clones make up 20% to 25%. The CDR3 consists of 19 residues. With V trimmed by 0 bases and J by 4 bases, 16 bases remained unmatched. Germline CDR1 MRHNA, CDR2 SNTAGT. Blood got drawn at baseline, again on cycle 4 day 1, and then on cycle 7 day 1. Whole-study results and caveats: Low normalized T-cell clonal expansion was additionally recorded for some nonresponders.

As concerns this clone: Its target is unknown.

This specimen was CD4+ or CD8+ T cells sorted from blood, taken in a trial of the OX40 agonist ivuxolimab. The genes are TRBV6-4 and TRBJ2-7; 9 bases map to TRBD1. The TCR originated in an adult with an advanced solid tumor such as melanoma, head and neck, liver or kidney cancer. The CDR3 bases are TGTGCCAGCAGTGACTCTTTAAGATACTACCGGGACAGGGCGTACGAGCAGTACTTC. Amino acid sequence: CASSDSLRYYRDRAYEQYF.